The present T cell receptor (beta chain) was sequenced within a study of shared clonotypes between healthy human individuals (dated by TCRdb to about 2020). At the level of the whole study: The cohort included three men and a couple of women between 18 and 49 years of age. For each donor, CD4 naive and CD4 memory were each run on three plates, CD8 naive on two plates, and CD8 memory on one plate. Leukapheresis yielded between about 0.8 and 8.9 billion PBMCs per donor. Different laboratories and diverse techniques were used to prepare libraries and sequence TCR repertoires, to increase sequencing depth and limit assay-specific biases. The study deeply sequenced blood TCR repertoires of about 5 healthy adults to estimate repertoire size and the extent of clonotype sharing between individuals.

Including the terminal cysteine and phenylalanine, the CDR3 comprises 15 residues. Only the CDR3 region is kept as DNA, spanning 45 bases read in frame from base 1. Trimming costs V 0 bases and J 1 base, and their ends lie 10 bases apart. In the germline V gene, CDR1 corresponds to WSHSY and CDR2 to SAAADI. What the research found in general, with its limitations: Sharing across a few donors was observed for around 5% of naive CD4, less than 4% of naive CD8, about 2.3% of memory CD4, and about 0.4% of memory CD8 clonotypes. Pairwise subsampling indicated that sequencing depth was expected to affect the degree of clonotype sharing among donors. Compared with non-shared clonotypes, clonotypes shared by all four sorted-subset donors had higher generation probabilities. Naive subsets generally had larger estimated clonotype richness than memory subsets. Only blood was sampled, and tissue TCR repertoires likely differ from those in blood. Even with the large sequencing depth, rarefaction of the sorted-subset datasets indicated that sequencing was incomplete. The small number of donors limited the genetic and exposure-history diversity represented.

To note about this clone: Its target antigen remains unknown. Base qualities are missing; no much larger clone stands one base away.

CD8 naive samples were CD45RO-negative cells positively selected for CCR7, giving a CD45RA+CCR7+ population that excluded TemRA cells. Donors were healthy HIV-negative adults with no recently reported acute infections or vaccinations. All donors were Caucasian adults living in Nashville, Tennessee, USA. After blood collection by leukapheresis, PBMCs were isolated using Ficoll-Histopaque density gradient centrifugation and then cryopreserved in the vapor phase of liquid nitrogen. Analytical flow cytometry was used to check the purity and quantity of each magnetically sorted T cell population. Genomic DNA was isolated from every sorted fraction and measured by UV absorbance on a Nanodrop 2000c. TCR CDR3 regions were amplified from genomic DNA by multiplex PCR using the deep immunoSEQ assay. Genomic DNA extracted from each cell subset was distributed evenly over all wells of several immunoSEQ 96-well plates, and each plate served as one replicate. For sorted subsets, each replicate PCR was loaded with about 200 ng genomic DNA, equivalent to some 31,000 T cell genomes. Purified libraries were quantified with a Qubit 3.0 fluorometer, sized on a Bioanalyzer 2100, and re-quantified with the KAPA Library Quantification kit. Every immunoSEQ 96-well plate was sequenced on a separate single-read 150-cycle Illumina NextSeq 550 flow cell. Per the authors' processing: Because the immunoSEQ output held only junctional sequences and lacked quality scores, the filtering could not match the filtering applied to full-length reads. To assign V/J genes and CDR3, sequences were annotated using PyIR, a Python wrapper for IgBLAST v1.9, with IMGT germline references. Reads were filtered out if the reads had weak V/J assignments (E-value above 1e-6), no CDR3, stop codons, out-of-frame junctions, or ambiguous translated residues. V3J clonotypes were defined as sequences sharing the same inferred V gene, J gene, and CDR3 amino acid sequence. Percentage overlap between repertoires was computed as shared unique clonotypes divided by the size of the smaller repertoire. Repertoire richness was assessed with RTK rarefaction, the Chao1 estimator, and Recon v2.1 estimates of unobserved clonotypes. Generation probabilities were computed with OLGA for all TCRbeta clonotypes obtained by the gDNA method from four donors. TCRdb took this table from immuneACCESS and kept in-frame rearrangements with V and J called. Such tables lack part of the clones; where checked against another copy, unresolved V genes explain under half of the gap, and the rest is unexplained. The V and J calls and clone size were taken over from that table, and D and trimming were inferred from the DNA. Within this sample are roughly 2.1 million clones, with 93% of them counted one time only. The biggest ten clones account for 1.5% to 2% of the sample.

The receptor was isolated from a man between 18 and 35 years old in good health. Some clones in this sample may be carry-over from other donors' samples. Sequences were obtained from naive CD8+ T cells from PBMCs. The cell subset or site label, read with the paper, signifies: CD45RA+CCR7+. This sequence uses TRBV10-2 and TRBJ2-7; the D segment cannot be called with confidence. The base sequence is TGCGCCAGCAGTGAGTCGGACCGCTTATCCTACGAGCAGTACTTC. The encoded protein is CASSESDRLSYEQYF.